The present T cell receptor (beta chain) was sequenced within a study of CD8 T cells in ankylosing spondylitis. This clonotype was recorded many times. Its antigen is as yet unknown. Study-level points and caveats: Seemingly characteristic of ankylosing spondylitis blood was a TCR beta motif consisting of about 8 highly homologous variants. Matched ankylosing spondylitis synovial fluid reportedly showed significant enrichment of disease-linked clones.

TCRdb reprocessed the 5' RACE reads with MiXCR, giving one entry per CDR3 protein. The table has a few hundred thousand distinct CDR3 sequences, about 10% seen once; the top ten hold around 7%. The V gene's germline CDR1 is SGHVS and CDR2 FQNEAQ. The V and J ends lost 2 bases and 4 bases respectively, with 15 bases between them. The CDR3 contains 15 residues. The receptor was isolated from a male donor with ankylosing spondylitis or in good health (not recorded which). V is TRBV7-8 and J is TRBJ2-7; no clear D gene. Input material: blood, either unsorted or a sorted T cell fraction (not recorded which). CDR3 DNA sequence: TGTGCCAGCAGCTTAACGGTCGTCACTCCATACGAGCAGTACTTC. Residues: CASSLTVVTPYEQYF.